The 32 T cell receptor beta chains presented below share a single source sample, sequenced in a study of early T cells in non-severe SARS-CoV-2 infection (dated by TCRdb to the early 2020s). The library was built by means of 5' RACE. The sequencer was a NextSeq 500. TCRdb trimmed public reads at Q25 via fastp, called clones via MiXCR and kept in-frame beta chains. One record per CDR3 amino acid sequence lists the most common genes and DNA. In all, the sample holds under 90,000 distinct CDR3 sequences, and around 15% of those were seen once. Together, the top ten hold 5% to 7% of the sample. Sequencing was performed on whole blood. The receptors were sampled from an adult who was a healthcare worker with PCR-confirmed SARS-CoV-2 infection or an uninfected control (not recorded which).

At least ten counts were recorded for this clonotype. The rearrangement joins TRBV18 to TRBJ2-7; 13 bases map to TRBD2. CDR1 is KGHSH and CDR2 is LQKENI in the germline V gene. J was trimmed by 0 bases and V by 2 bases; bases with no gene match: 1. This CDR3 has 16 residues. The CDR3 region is CASSPTSGGASYEQYF. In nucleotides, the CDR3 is TGTGCCAGCTCACCAACTAGCGGGGGGGCCTCCTACGAGCAGTACTTC.

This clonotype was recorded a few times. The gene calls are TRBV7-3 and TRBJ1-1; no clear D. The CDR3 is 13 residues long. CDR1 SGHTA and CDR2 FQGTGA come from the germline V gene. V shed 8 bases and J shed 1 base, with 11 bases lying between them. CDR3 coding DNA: TGTGCCAGCCGAAGGATGGCGAACACTGAAGCTTTCTTT. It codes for CASRRMANTEAFF.

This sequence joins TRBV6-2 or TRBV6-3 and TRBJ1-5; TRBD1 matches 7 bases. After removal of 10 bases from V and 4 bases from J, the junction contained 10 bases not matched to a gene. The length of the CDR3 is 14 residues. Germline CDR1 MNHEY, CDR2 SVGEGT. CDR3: CATTTGNGNQPQHF. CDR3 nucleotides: TGTGCCACCACGACAGGGAATGGGAATCAGCCCCAGCATTTT.

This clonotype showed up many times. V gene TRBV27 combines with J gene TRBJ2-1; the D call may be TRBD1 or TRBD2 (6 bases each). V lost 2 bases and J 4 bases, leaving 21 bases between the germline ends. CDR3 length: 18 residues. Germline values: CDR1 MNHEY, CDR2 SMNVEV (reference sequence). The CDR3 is CASSLKELGGPNYNEQFF. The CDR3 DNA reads TGTGCCAGCAGTTTAAAGGAGTTGGGGGGCCCCAATTACAATGAGCAGTTCTTC.

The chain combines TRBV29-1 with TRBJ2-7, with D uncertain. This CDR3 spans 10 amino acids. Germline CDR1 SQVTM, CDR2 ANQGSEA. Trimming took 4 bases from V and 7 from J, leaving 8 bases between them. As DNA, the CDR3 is TGCAGCGTTGTACCCGGAGAGCAGTACTTC. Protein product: CSVVPGEQYF.

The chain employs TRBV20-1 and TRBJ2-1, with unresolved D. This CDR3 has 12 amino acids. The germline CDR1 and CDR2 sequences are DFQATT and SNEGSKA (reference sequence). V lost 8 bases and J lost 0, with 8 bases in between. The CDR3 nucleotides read TGCAGTAAAGGTAGCTCCTACAATGAGCAGTTCTTC. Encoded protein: CSKGSSYNEQFF.

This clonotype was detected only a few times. CDR3 protein: CSVLLPPGPGEKLFF. The CDR3 DNA reads as TGCAGCGTTCTCCTTCCACCAGGGCCTGGGGAAAAACTGTTTTTT. The chain combines TRBV29-1 with TRBJ1-4, with D possibly being TRBD1 (5 bases). The CDR3 is 15 residues long. Germline values: CDR1 SQVTM, CDR2 ANQGSEA. V was trimmed by 5 bases and J by 8 bases, leaving 21 bases between them.

CDR3 in DNA: TGTGCCAGCACACGCAGGGGATATTCACCCCTCCACTTT. Its translation: CASTRRGYSPLHF. The chain employs TRBV28 and TRBJ1-6; a possible D gene is TRBD1 (6 bases). The CDR3 covers 13 residues. CDR1 is MDHEN, CDR2 SYDVKM, per germline. The ends were cut back, 7 bases at V and 8 bases at J, with 12 bases in the middle.

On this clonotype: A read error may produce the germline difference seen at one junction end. CDR3 loop: CASSRNLGEKSENTIYF. The CDR3 DNA is TGTGCCAGCAGCAGAAATCTAGGGGAAAAGTCTGAAAACACCATATATTTT. The rearrangement links TRBV7-9 to TRBJ1-3; D perhaps matches TRBD1 (5 bases). The germline gives CDR1 SEHNR, CDR2 FQNEAQ (reference sequence). The CDR3 sequence is 17 residues long.

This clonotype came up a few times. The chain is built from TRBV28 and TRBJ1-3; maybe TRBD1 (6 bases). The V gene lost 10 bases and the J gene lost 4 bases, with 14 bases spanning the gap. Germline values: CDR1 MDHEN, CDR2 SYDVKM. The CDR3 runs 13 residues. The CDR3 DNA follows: TGTGCCACCCAGGGGTCGGGAGGAAACACCATATATTTT. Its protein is CATQGSGGNTIYF.

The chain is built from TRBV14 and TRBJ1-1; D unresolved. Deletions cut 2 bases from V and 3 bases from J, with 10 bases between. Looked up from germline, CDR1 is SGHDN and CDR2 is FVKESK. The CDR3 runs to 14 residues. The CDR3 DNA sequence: TGTGCCAGCAGCCAAACGGGCCCCCACACTGAAGCTTTCTTT. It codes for CASSQTGPHTEAFF. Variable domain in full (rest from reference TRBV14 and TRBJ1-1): EAGVTQFPSHSVIEKGQTVTLRCDPISGHDNLYWYRRVMGKEIKFLLHFVKESKQDESGMPNNRFLAERTGGTYSTLKVQPAELEDSGVYFCASSQTGPHTEAFFGQGTRLTVV.

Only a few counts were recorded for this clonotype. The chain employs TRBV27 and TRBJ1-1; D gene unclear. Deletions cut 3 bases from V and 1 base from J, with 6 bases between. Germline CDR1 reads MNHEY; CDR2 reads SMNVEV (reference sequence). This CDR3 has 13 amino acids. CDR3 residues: CASSFIGNTEAFF. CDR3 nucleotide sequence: TGTGCCAGCAGTTTCATAGGGAACACTGAAGCTTTCTTT.

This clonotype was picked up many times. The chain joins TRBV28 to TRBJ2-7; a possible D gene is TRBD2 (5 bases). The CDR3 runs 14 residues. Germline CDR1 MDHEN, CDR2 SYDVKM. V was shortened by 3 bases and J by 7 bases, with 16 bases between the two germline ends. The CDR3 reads CASSLSSAPGEQYF. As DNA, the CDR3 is TGTGCCAGCAGTTTGAGCTCAGCCCCGGGGGAGCAGTACTTC. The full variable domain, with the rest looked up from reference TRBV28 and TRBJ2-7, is DVKVTQSSRYLVKRTGEKVFLECVQDMDHENMFWYRQDPGLGLRLIYFSYDVKMKEKGDIPEGYSVSREKKERFSLILESASTNQTSMYLCASSLSSAPGEQYFGPGTRLTVT.

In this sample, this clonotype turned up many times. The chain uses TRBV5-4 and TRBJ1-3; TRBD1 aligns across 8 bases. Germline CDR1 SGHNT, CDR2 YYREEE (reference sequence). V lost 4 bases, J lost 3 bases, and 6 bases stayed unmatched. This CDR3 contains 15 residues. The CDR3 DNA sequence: TGTGCCAGCAGCCGGGGACAGGATCTTGGAAACACCATATATTTT. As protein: CASSRGQDLGNTIYF.

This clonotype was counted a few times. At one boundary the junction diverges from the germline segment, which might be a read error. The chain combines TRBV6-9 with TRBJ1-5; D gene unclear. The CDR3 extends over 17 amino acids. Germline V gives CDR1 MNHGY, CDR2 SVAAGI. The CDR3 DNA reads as TGTGCCAGCAGTTATGCCCCTTTTTGGACGGATTCCGCTCCCCGGCATTTT. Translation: CASSYAPFWTDSAPRHF.

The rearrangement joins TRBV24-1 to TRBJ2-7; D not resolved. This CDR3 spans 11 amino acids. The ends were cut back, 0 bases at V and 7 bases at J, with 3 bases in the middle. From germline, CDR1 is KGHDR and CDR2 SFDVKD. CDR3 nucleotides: TGTGCCACCAGTGATTTGGGGGAGCAGTACTTC. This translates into CATSDLGEQYF.

The CDR3 region is CASRFGPQMGQETQYF. The DNA for the CDR3 is TGTGCCAGCAGATTCGGACCCCAAATGGGGCAAGAGACCCAGTACTTC. The chain joins TRBV12-3 or TRBV12-4 to TRBJ2-5; D remains ambiguous. Between the trimmed V and J ends, which lost 6 bases and 2 bases, there was a span of 19 bases. This CDR3 contains 16 residues.

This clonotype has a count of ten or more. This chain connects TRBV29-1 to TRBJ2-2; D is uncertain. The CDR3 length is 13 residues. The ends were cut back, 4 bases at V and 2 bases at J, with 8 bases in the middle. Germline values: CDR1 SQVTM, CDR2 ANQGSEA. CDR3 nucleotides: TGCAGCGTTGCCCACACCAACACCGGGGAGCTGTTTTTT. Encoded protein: CSVAHTNTGELFF.

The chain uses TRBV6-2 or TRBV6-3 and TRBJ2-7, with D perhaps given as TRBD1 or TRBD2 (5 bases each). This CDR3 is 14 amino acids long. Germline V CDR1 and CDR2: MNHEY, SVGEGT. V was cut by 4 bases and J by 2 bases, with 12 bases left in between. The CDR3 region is CASSWGSRTYEQYF. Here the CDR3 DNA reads TGTGCCAGCAGTTGGGGGTCAAGGACCTACGAGCAGTACTTC.

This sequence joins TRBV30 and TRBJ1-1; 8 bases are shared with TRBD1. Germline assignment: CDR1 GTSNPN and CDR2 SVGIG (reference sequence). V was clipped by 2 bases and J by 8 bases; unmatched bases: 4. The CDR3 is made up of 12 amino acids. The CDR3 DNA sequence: TGTGCCTGGAGTTTAGGACAGGGCGAAGCTTTCTTT. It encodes CAWSLGQGEAFF.

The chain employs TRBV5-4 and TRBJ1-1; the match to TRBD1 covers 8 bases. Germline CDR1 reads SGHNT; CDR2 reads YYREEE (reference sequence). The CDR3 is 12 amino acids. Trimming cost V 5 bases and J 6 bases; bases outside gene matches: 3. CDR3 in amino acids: CASSSQGAEAFF. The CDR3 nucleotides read TGTGCCAGCAGTTCACAGGGGGCTGAAGCTTTCTTT.

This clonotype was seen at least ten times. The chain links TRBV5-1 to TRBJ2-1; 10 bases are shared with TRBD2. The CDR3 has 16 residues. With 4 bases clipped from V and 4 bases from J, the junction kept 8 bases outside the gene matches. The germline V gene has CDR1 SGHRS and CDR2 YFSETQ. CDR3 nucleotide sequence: TGCGCCAGCAGCCCACTTAGCGGGGGGCGGTACAATGAGCAGTTCTTC. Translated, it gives CASSPLSGGRYNEQFF.

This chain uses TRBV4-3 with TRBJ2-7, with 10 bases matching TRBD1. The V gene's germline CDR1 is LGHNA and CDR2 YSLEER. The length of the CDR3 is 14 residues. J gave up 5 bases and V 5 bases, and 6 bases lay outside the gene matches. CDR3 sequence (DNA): TGCGCCAGCAGCACTCGGACAGGGGGGGACGAGCAGTACTTC. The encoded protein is CASSTRTGGDEQYF.

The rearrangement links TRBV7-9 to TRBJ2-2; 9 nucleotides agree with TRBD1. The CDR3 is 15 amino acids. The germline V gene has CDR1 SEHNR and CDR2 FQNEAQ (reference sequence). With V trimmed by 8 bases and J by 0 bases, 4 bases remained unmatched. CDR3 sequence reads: CASGRQGANTGELFF. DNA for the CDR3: TGTGCCAGCGGGAGACAGGGGGCGAACACCGGGGAGCTGTTTTTT.

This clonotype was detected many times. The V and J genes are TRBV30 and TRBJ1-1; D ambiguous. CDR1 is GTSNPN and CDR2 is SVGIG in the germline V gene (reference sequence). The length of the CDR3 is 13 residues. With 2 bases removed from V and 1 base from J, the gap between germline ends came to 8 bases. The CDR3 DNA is TGTGCCTGGAGTTTCCTGTGGAACACTGAAGCTTTCTTT. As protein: CAWSFLWNTEAFF.

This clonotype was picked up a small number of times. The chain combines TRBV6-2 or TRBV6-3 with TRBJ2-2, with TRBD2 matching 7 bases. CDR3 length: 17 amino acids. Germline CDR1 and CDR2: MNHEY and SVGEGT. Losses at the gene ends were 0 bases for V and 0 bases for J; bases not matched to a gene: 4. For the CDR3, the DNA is TGTGCCAGCAGTTACTCCCGCGGGGGTTCGAACACCGGGGAGCTGTTTTTT. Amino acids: CASSYSRGGSNTGELFF.

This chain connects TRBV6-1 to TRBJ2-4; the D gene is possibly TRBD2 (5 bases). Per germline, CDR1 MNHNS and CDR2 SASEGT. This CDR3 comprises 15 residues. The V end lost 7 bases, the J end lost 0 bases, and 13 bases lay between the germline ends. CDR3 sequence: CASTRELLAKNIQYF. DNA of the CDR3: TGTGCCAGCACAAGGGAGCTACTAGCCAAAAACATTCAGTACTTC.

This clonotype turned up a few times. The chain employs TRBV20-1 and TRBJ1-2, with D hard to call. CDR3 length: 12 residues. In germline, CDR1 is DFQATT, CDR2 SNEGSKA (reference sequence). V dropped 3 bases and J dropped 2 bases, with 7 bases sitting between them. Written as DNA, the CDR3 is TGCAGTGCTAGGTTGAGGAACTATGGCTACACCTTC. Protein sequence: CSARLRNYGYTF.

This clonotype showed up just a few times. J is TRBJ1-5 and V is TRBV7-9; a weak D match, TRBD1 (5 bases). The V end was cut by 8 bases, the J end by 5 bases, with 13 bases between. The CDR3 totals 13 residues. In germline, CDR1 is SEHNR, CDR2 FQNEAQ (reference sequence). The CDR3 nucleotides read TGTGCCAGCGGTGCGGGGGTCGATCAGCCCCAGCATTTT. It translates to CASGAGVDQPQHF. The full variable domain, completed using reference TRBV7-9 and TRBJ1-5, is DTGVSQNPRHKITKRGQNVTFRCDPISEHNRLYWYRQTLGQGPEFLTYFQNEAQLEKSRLLSDRFSAERPKGSFSTLEIQRTEQGDSAMYLCASGAGVDQPQHFGDGTRLSIL.

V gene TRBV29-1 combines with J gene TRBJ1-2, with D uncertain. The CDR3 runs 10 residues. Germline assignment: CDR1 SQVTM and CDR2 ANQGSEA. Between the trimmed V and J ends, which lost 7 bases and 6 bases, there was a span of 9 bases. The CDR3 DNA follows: TGCAGCGCCCCTGTCCATGGCTACACCTTC. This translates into CSAPVHGYTF.

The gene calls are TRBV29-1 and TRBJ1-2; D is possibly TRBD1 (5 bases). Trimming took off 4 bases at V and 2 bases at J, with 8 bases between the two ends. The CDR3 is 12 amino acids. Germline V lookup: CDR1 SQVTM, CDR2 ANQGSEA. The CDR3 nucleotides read TGCAGCGTTGGGGACCTAAACTATGGCTACACCTTC. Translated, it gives CSVGDLNYGYTF.

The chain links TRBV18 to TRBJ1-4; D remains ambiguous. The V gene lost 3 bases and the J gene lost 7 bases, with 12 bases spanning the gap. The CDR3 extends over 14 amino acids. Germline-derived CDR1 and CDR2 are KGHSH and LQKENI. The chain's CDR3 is CASSPPAGGEKLFF. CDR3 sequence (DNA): TGTGCCAGCTCACCCCCGGCAGGTGGTGAAAAACTGTTTTTT.